Below, 19 T cell receptor delta chains from the same sample are listed, as sequenced in a study of fetal and pediatric gammadelta thymocytes. TCRdb fed the reads into CATT to redo clone calling. The sample holds 700 to 950 delta-chain clones, under 65% seen once. Sequenced sample: Vgamma9Vdelta2 gamma-delta T cells from the thymus. Subset of the sample: sorted CD3+gammadeltaTCR+Vgamma9+Vdelta2+ thymocytes. The receptors come from a child who underwent cardiac surgery and was recorded as healthy.

For this clone: A far larger clone is only one base removed, so a read error is likely. The chain combines TRDV2 with TRDJ3; 10 nucleotides match TRDD3. Germline values: CDR1 GEAIGNYY, CDR2 EKD. The CDR3 loop spans 21 amino acids. Here the CDR3 reads CACDKFHVLGDLPWDTRQRFF. CDR3 bases: TGTGCCTGTGACAAATTCCACGTACTGGGGGATCTCCCCTGGGACACCCGACAGAGGTTTTTC.

The count of this clone is one. TCRdb attributes to this sequence the protein of a much larger clone, which differs from the DNA translation at residue 7; a read error is likely, and the protein displayed is translated from the DNA. The chain recombines TRDV2 with TRDJ1, with TRDD3 identical over 9 bases. V dropped 0 bases and J dropped 9; count of bases not matched to a gene: 13. The germline CDR1 and CDR2 sequences are GEAIGNYY and EKD. The CDR3 contains 16 residues. The CDR3 coding sequence is TGTGCCTGTGACACCAAAGTACTGGGGGAGGCTTTGGAACTCATCTTT. Translating it yields CACDTKVLGEALELIF.

Concerning this clone: A far larger clone is just one base off, so this is likely a read error. This rearrangement joins TRDV1 to TRDJ2, with 9 bases matching TRDD3. CDR1 and CDR2 (germline): TSWWSYY, QGS. The CDR3 length is 20 residues. V lost 2 bases and J lost 12; bases outside the gene matches: 25. In DNA, the CDR3 is TGTGCTCTTGGGGAAAGAACGGGCCTACGTTGGCTGGGGGATCCCGATAAACTCTTCTTT. Its translation is CALGERTGLRWLGDPDKLFF.

Within the sample, this clone is large. The same CDR3 can be traced to other DNA sequences in this sample. This chain connects TRDV2 to TRDJ3, with 9 positions matching TRDD3. The junction had 23 bases not matched to a gene; V was cut back by 0 bases and J by 12 bases. The CDR3 sequence is 21 residues long. Germline CDR1 and CDR2: GEAIGNYY and EKD. CDR3 amino acids: CACDTAELWGIRSQGIRQMFF. In DNA form, the CDR3 reads TGTGCCTGTGACACCGCCGAACTCTGGGGGATCCGGAGTCAAGGGATCCGACAGATGTTTTTC.

Details on this clone: A single base is all that separates this from a far larger clone, so a read error is likely. The chain is built from TRDV2 and TRDJ1, with 7 bases that match TRDD2. Per germline, CDR1 GEAIGNYY and CDR2 EKD. The CDR3 has 18 amino acids. The CDR3 here is CACDKRTLNSYCTDKRIF. Here the CDR3 DNA reads TGTGCCTGTGACAAACGAACACTCAATTCCTACTGCACCGATAAACGCATCTTT.

This chain links TRDV2 with TRDJ1; 9 bases are shared with TRDD3. Trimming removed 0 bases from V and 1 base from J; junction bases left unmatched: 8. The CDR3 runs 17 residues. The V gene's germline CDR1 is GEAIGNYY and CDR2 EKD. CDR3 DNA: TGTGCCTGTGACACCGGTGTTACTGGGGGAACCACCGATAAACTCATCTTT. Translated, it gives CACDTGVTGGTTDKLIF.

This clone came up a few times. This likely reflects a read error, since a far larger clone is one base away. J is TRDJ1 and V is TRDV2; TRDD3 aligns across 9 bases. CDR1 GEAIGNYY and CDR2 EKD come from the germline V gene. This CDR3 comprises 20 residues. The CDR3 region is CACATGPLLGDGLFTDKLIF. In DNA form, the CDR3 reads TGTGCCTGTGCCACCGGACCCTTGCTGGGGGATGGTTTGTTCACCGATAAACTCATCTTT.

In regard to this clone: A far larger clone lies a single base away; this is likely a read error. The chain links TRDV2 to TRDJ1; 8 bases fit TRDD3. There are 19 residues in the CDR3. Germline assignment: CDR1 GEAIGNYY and CDR2 EKD. The trim removed 0 bases at V and 3 bases at J, leaving 17 bases unmatched. CDR3 region: CACDTLSLLGAQESDKLIF. CDR3 in DNA: TGTGCCTGTGACACCCTAAGCTTACTGGGGGCCCAGGAGTCCGATAAACTCATCTTT.

About this clone itself: It differs at one base from a far larger clone, so likely a read error. The chain uses TRDV2 and TRDJ1; D possibly uses TRDD2 or TRDD3 (5 bases each). The germline V gene has CDR1 GEAIGNYY and CDR2 EKD. The length of the CDR3 is 20 residues. Trimming took 0 bases from V and 2 from J, leaving 27 bases between them. The chain's CDR3 is CACDTVPAEVGITATDKLIF. The CDR3 DNA reads TGTGCCTGTGACACCGTTCCTGCCGAGGTCGGGATTACCGCGACCGATAAACTCATCTTT.

Points on this clone: A far more abundant clone sits one base away, making this likely a read error. The gene calls are TRDV2 and TRDJ1; no firm D call. This CDR3 region has 15 residues. Germline-derived CDR1 and CDR2 are GEAIGNYY and EKD. CDR3 protein: CARDTVPGYTDKLIF. The CDR3 region has the DNA TGTGCCCGTGACACCGTACCGGGGTACACCGATAAACTCATCTTT.

As for this clone: This is likely an artifact of a read error, given a far larger clone one base away. The rearrangement joins TRDV2 to TRDJ1, with TRDD3 matching 7 bases. This CDR3 is built from 15 residues. CDR1 is GEAIGNYY, CDR2 EKD, per germline. CDR3: CAYDKVLGYPDKLIF. CDR3 in DNA: TGTGCCTATGACAAAGTACTGGGATACCCCGATAAACTCATCTTT.

For this clone: The protein TCRdb gives is from a much larger clone and does not agree with this DNA's translation at residue 5, likely a read error; the protein shown here comes from the DNA. The gene calls are TRDV2 and TRDJ1, with TRDD3 matching over 8 bases. With 3 bases clipped from V and 3 bases from J, the junction kept 11 bases outside the gene matches. CDR1 and CDR2 (germline): GEAIGNYY, EKD. This CDR3 is 16 amino acids long. This CDR3 reads CACDSLGESVSDKLIF. The CDR3 bases are TGTGCCTGTGACTCCCTGGGGGAAAGTGTATCCGATAAACTCATCTTT.

With regard to this clone: A far larger clone is only one base removed, so a read error is likely. The genes are TRDV2 and TRDJ1, with 9 bases aligning to TRDD3. The CDR3 is made up of 18 amino acids. Germline V gives CDR1 GEAIGNYY, CDR2 EKD. The trim removed 3 bases at V and 4 bases at J, leaving 17 bases unmatched. The CDR3 DNA sequence: TGTGCCTGTGACCCCTGCAGTTCTGGGGGATTGGATATCGATAAACTCATCTTT. Translating gives CACDPCSSGGLDIDKLIF.

A note on this clone: This DNA translates differently at residue 15 from the TCRdb protein, which is that of a much larger clone; a read error is likely, and the protein shown is the DNA's own translation. The V gene is TRDV2, the J gene TRDJ1; 10 bases line up with TRDD3. The J call may be faulty, since TRDJ2 better matches the DNA end. The germline V gene encodes CDR1 GEAIGNYY and CDR2 EKD. This CDR3 has 16 residues. The CDR3 sequence: CACDTGGIRGADKLFF. For the CDR3, the DNA is TGTGCCTGTGACACCGGGGGGATACGCGGGGCCGATAAACTCTTCTTT.

Relative to its sample, this clone is large (0.1 to 1%). The sample has other DNA sequences that encode this CDR3 too. The V and J genes are TRDV2 and TRDJ1; D may be TRDD2 or TRDD3 (5 bases each). Germline values: CDR1 GEAIGNYY, CDR2 EKD. V was trimmed by 0 bases and J by 2 bases, leaving 27 bases between them. The CDR3 totals 20 residues. The CDR3 region is CACDTVPAEVGITSTDKLIF. CDR3 sequence (DNA): TGTGCCTGTGACACCGTTCCTGCCGAGGTCGGGATTACCTCGACCGATAAACTCATCTTT.

Of note for this clone: A far larger clone is one base from this, pointing to a likely read error. The same CDR3 also results from other DNA sequences found in this sample. The genes are TRDV3 and TRDJ1; D call uncertain. Between the trimmed V and J ends, which lost 2 bases and 7 bases, there was a span of 17 bases. Germline assignment: CDR1 TVYSNPD and CDR2 GDNSRS (reference sequence). The CDR3 is made up of 13 amino acids. CDR3 protein: CAFLLLGRGKLIF. DNA for the CDR3: TGTGCCTTTTTGCTCCTTGGGCGGGGTAAACTCATCTTT.

A word on this clone: One base separates it from a far larger clone, so it is likely a read error. Different DNA sequences within this sample yield the same CDR3. The chain recombines TRDV2 with TRDJ1; 9 bases line up with TRDD3. CDR3 size: 20 residues. The germline gives CDR1 GEAIGNYY, CDR2 EKD. The V segment lost 0 bases and the J segment 0 bases; nucleotides outside the gene matches: 16. CDR3 in DNA: TGTGCCTGTGACACCTCCTACATACGACTGGGGGACAATCACACCGATAAACTCATCTTT. It codes for CACDTSYIRLGDNHTDKLIF.

Relative to its sample, this clone is large. This sequence joins TRDV2 and TRDJ1; 10 positions match TRDD3. Germline loops: CDR1 GEAIGNYY, CDR2 EKD. This CDR3 region has 14 residues. The V gene end was trimmed by 2 bases and the J gene end by 2 bases; junction bases not matched to a gene: 1. CDR3 region: CACDKLGDTDKLIF. The CDR3, as DNA: TGTGCCTGTGACAAACTGGGGGATACCGATAAACTCATCTTT.

A note on this clone: Only one base separates this from a far larger clonotype, so it likely reflects a read error. The chain employs TRDV2 and TRDJ1, with 8 bases matching TRDD3. Germline V CDR1 and CDR2: GEAIGNYY, EKD. The J segment lost 2 bases and the V segment lost 0 bases, leaving 16 bases of the junction unmatched. The CDR3 is 19 residues long. CDR3 region: CACDTLNLLGAQETDKLIF. The CDR3, as DNA: TGTGCCTGTGACACCCTAAACTTACTGGGGGCCCAGGAGACCGATAAACTCATCTTT.